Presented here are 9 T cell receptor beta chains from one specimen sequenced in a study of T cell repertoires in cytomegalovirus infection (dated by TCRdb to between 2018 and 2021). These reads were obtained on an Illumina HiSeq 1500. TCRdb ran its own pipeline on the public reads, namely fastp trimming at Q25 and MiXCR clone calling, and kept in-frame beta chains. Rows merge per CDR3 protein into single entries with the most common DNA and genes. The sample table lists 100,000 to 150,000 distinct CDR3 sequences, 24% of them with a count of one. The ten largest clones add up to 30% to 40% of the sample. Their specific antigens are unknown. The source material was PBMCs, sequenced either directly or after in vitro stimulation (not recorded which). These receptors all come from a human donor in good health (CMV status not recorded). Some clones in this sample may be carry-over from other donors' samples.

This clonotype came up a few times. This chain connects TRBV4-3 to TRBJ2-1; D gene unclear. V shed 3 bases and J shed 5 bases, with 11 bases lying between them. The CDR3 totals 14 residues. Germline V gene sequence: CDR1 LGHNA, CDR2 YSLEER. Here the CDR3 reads CASSHEKDDNEQFF. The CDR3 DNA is TGCGCCAGCAGCCATGAGAAGGATGACAATGAGCAGTTCTTC.

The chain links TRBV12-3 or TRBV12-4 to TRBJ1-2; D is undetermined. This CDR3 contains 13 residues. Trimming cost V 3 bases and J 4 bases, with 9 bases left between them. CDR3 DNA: TGTGCCAGCAGTTTCCAACAAGTCTATGGCTACACCTTC. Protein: CASSFQQVYGYTF.

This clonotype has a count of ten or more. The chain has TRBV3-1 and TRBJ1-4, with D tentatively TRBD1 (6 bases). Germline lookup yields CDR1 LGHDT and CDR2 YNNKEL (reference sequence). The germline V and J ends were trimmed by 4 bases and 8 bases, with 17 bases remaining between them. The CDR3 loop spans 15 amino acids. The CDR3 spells CASSPNDRTSEKLFF. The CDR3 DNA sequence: TGTGCCAGCAGCCCTAATGACAGGACCAGCGAAAAACTGTTTTTT.

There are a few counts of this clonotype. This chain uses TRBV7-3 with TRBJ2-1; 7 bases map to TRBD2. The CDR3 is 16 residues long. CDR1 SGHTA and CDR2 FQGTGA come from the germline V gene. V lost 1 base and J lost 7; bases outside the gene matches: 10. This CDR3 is CASSLRLAFTGNEQFF. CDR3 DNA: TGTGCCAGCAGCTTAAGACTAGCTTTCACGGGGAATGAGCAGTTCTTC.

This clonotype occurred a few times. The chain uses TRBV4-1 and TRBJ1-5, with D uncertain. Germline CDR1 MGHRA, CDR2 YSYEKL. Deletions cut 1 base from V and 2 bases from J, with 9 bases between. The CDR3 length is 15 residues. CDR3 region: CASSQVSGGNQPQHF. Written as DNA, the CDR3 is TGCGCCAGCAGCCAAGTTTCCGGGGGCAATCAGCCCCAGCATTTT.

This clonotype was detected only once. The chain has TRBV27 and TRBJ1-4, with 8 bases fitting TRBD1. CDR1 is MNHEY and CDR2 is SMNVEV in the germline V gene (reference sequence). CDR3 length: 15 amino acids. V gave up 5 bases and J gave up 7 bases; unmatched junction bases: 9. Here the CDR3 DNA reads TGTGCCAGCAGTCCTCGGGGCAGGGGGCGTGAAAAACTGTTTTTT. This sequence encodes CASSPRGRGREKLFF.

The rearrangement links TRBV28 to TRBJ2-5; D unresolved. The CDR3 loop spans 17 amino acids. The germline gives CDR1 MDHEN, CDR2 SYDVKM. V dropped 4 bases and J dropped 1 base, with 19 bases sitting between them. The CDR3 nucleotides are TGTGCCAGCAGTTCCGGACCTAGGGTTCCCCTCCAAGAGACCCAGTACTTC. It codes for CASSSGPRVPLQETQYF. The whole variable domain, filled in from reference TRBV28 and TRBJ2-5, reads DVKVTQSSRYLVKRTGEKVFLECVQDMDHENMFWYRQDPGLGLRLIYFSYDVKMKEKGDIPEGYSVSREKKERFSLILESASTNQTSMYLCASSSGPRVPLQETQYFGPGTRLLVL.

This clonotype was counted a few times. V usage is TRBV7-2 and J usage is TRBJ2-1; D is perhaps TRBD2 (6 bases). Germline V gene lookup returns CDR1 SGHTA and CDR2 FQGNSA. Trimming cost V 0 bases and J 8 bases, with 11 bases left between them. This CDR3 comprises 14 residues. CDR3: CASSLAGGLDEQFF. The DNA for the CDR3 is TGTGCCAGCAGCTTAGCGGGAGGTTTAGATGAGCAGTTCTTC.

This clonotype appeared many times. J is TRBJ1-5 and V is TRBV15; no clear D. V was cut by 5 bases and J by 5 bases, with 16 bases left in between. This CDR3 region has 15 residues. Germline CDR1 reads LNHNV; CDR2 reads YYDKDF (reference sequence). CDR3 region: CATSPRGDNHQPQHF. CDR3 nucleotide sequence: TGTGCCACCAGCCCGAGAGGCGACAACCATCAGCCCCAGCATTTT.